Following are 25 T cell receptor beta chains from one sample sequenced in a study of cytomegalovirus exposure and HLA in healthy donors. The PCR was carried out with 60 Vbeta primers and 13 Jbeta primers. This table comes from immunoSEQ multiplex PCR, and its TCRdb copy is limited to in-frame clones, with some not included. The table has more than 90,000 clones, roughly 76% seen once. Sequencing was carried out using PBMCs. The receptors shown here come from a man aged 35-49 years in good health and CMV-seronegative.

A word on this clone: The junction differs from germline at one of its ends, possibly a read error. CDR3 DNA sequence: TGTGCCAGCAGCTTAGCTGGGACAGAGAATCCGCTGAACTTC. This codes for CASSLAGTENPLNF. The V and J genes are TRBV7-2 and TRBJ1-2, with TRBD1 matching over 7 bases. CDR1 is SGHTA and CDR2 is FQGNSA in the germline V gene. This CDR3 has 14 amino acids.

This chain uses TRBV30 with TRBJ1-2; 7 bases line up with TRBD1. The V segment lost 7 bases and the J segment 2 bases; nucleotides outside the gene matches: 16. Germline V CDR1 and CDR2: GTSNPN, SVGIG (reference sequence). CDR3 length equals 16 residues. The CDR3 loop reads CASIKVRDRKNYGYTF. The CDR3 DNA sequence: TGTGCCTCTATAAAGGTCCGGGACAGAAAAAACTATGGCTACACCTTC.

This clone was seen a few times. The chain uses TRBV5-1 and TRBJ2-5; 7 bases match TRBD1. The J segment lost 2 bases and the V segment lost 4 bases, leaving 8 bases of the junction unmatched. This CDR3 is 15 amino acids long. Per germline, CDR1 SGHRS and CDR2 YFSETQ. The CDR3, as DNA: TGCGCCAGCAGCCGCCAGGGACAGACACAAGAGACCCAGTACTTC. Its translation: CASSRQGQTQETQYF.

The rearrangement uses TRBV15 and TRBJ1-2; tentative D call: TRBD1 (6 bases). The CDR3 runs 15 residues. The V gene's germline CDR1 is LNHNV and CDR2 YYDKDF (reference sequence). The V gene lost 0 bases and the J gene lost 3 bases, with 11 bases spanning the gap. Written as DNA, the CDR3 is TGTGCCACCAGCAGAGATAATTACAGGGACTATGGCTACACCTTC. Its protein product is CATSRDNYRDYGYTF.

This chain links TRBV11-2 with TRBJ2-5; 8 nucleotides align to TRBD2. CDR3 length: 17 residues. Trimming at V came to 1 base and at J to 1 base, leaving 8 bases not matched to a gene. Germline V lookup: CDR1 SGHAT, CDR2 FQNNGV. The CDR3 DNA sequence: TGTGCCAGCAGCTTAGGCTTCGGGGGGGCCCTCCAAGAGACCCAGTACTTC. Protein product: CASSLGFGGALQETQYF. Supplemented by reference TRBV11-2 and TRBJ2-5, the full variable domain reads EAGVAQSPRYKIIEKRQSVAFWCNPISGHATLYWYQQILGQGPKLLIQFQNNGVVDDSQLPKDRFSAERLKGVDSTLKIQPAKLEDSAVYLCASSLGFGGALQETQYFGPGTRLLVL.

This clone showed up just a few times. V usage is TRBV7-2 and J usage is TRBJ2-5; TRBD1 matches 8 bases. Germline trimming cut 3 bases from V and 5 bases from J; bases unmatched to any gene: 5. The germline V gene has CDR1 SGHTA and CDR2 FQGNSA. The CDR3 is 14 residues long. Here the CDR3 DNA reads TGTGCCAGCAGCTTTGGACAGGGTGGCGAGACCCAGTACTTC. Translated, it gives CASSFGQGGETQYF.

On this clone: The junction does not match germline at one end; this may be a read error. This chain links TRBV7-9 with TRBJ2-7; no reliable D call. The CDR3 loop spans 13 amino acids. The germline V gene encodes CDR1 SEHNR and CDR2 FQNEAQ (reference sequence). The CDR3 sequence: CSSSLSSPGEQYF. The CDR3 nucleotides are TGTTCCAGCAGCTTATCTAGTCCCGGGGAGCAGTACTTC.

The chain joins TRBV5-5 to TRBJ1-2, with 7 bases matching TRBD1. CDR3 length: 14 amino acids. Looked up from germline, CDR1 is SGHKS and CDR2 is YYEKEE (reference sequence). Losses at the gene ends were 4 bases for V and 6 bases for J; bases not matched to a gene: 9. CDR3 sequence (DNA): TGTGCCAGCAGCCGACAGGGAGCTTGGGATGGCTACACCTTC. This sequence encodes CASSRQGAWDGYTF.

V and J are TRBV9 and TRBJ2-3; perhaps TRBD1 as D (5 bases). CDR3 size: 14 residues. The V end lost 6 bases, the J end lost 2 bases, and 13 bases lay between the germline ends. Germline V gene sequence: CDR1 SGDLS, CDR2 YYNGEE. The CDR3 sequence: CASNPGRSTDTQYF. CDR3 DNA sequence: TGTGCCAGCAATCCAGGGCGATCCACAGATACGCAGTATTTT.

The J gene is TRBJ1-4, the V gene TRBV19; D perhaps matches TRBD1 (5 bases). CDR3 length equals 16 residues. Deletions cut 3 bases from V and 3 bases from J, with 14 bases between. Germline CDR1 LNHDA, CDR2 SQIVND (reference sequence). The CDR3: CASSIRGTAANEKLFF. The CDR3 nucleotides are TGTGCCAGTAGTATTAGGGGTACGGCCGCTAATGAAAAACTGTTTTTT. The full variable domain, its missing parts supplied by reference TRBV19 and TRBJ1-4, is DGGITQSPKYLFRKEGQNVTLSCEQNLNHDAMYWYRQDPGQGLRLIYYSQIVNDFQKGDIAEGYSVSREKKESFPLTVTSAQKNPTAFYLCASSIRGTAANEKLFFGSGTQLSVL.

The rearrangement links TRBV5-1 to TRBJ2-1, with 10 bases lining up with TRBD2. V lost 0 bases and J lost 0; bases outside the gene matches: 6. This CDR3 is 18 amino acids long. CDR1 SGHRS and CDR2 YFSETQ come from the germline V gene. The CDR3 loop is CASSLGLAGALSYNEQFF. DNA for the CDR3: TGCGCCAGCAGCTTGGGGCTAGCGGGGGCCCTCTCCTACAATGAGCAGTTCTTC.

This rearrangement joins TRBV30 to TRBJ2-5; possible D gene TRBD2, 6 bases. The germline V and J ends were trimmed by 1 base and 5 bases, with 14 bases remaining between them. The germline V gene has CDR1 GTSNPN and CDR2 SVGIG (reference sequence). The CDR3 loop spans 14 amino acids. The CDR3 reads CAWSGRGGRETQYF. Here the CDR3 DNA reads TGTGCCTGGAGTGGGAGGGGCGGGCGGGAGACCCAGTACTTC.

The rearrangement links TRBV19 to TRBJ2-4, with a tentative D call TRBD2 (5 bases). V was pared by 6 bases and J by 2 bases, with 14 bases between. Germline lookup yields CDR1 LNHDA and CDR2 SQIVND (reference sequence). The CDR3 has 15 amino acids. The CDR3 here is CASREGRLPKNIQYF. The CDR3 DNA reads TGTGCCAGTAGAGAGGGAAGGTTACCCAAAAACATTCAGTACTTC.

This sequence joins TRBV7-2 and TRBJ1-4; D is ambiguous. Germline values: CDR1 SGHTA, CDR2 FQGNSA. The CDR3 runs to 13 residues. V dropped 5 bases and J dropped 8 bases, with 12 bases sitting between them. The CDR3 DNA follows: TGTGCCAGCAGCCCTATGGCGGGGGAAAAACTGTTTTTT. It codes for CASSPMAGEKLFF. Using reference TRBV7-2 and TRBJ1-4 for the parts outside the CDR3, the full variable domain is GAGVSQSPSNKVTEKGKDVELRCDPISGHTALYWYRQSLGQGLEFLIYFQGNSAPDKSGLPSDRFSAERTGGSVSTLTIQRTQQEDSAVYLCASSPMAGEKLFFGSGTQLSVL.

CDR3 nucleotide sequence: TGTGCCAGCAGTGAGTTTCGGGGCCAAGAGACCCAGTACTTC. Translation: CASSEFRGQETQYF. The chain recombines TRBV25-1 with TRBJ2-5; D is possibly TRBD2 (5 bases). V lost 3 bases to trimming and J lost 1 base, with 9 bases between them. Germline CDR1 reads MGHDK; CDR2 reads SYGVNS. CDR3 length: 14 amino acids.

The genes are TRBV30 and TRBJ2-1; tentative D call: TRBD2 (6 bases). The germline CDR1 and CDR2 sequences are GTSNPN and SVGIG (reference sequence). The ends were cut back, 2 bases at V and 4 bases at J, with 12 bases in the middle. The CDR3 is 14 residues long. The CDR3 is CAWSISLAYNEQFF. As DNA, the CDR3 is TGTGCCTGGAGTATATCGCTAGCGTACAATGAGCAGTTCTTC.

J is TRBJ1-4 and V is TRBV10-3; D might be TRBD1 (5 bases). Germline values: CDR1 ENHRY, CDR2 SYGVKD. The CDR3 sequence is 13 residues long. With 8 bases removed from V and 6 bases from J, the gap between germline ends came to 13 bases. CDR3 DNA: TGTGCCATCGGAGGGGCGAGGGATGAAAAACTGTTTTTT. It encodes CAIGGARDEKLFF.

The chain uses TRBV28 and TRBJ2-6, with D maybe TRBD2 (7 bases). The ends were cut back, 8 bases at V and 0 bases at J, with 11 bases in the middle. Per germline, CDR1 MDHEN and CDR2 SYDVKM. There are 15 residues in the CDR3. The CDR3 region is CASVRGASGANVLTF. As DNA, the CDR3 is TGTGCCAGCGTCCGGGGGGCCTCTGGGGCCAACGTCCTGACTTTC.

This clone has just a few counts. V and J are TRBV5-1 and TRBJ1-2; 9 nucleotides match TRBD1. Unmatched junction bases numbered 8, after V lost 0 bases and J lost 2 bases. The CDR3 sequence is 17 residues long. Germline-derived CDR1 and CDR2 are SGHRS and YFSETQ. As DNA, the CDR3 is TGCGCCAGCAGCTTGGGGGGACAGGGCATTTTAAACTATGGCTACACCTTC. Protein sequence: CASSLGGQGILNYGYTF.

The J gene is TRBJ2-5, the V gene TRBV5-8, with 12 positions matching TRBD1. Per germline, CDR1 SGHTS and CDR2 YDEGEE. The CDR3 contains 16 residues. The V and J ends lost 4 bases and 9 bases, in that order; junction bases with no gene match: 13. CDR3 sequence (DNA): TGTGCCAGCAGCCCGTTCGGGACAGGGGGCGAGGAGGCCCAGTACTTC. This encodes CASSPFGTGGEEAQYF.

Comment on this clone: One end of the junction varies from germline; a read error may be responsible. This chain uses TRBV7-7 with TRBJ2-1, with D unresolved. This CDR3 is 15 amino acids long. Germline CDR1 reads SSHAT; CDR2 reads FNYEAQ (reference sequence). The CDR3 spells CASSRTSQQYNEQFF. In DNA, the CDR3 is TGTGCTAGCAGCCGTACGAGTCAACAGTACAATGAGCAGTTCTTC.

This chain connects TRBV6-4 to TRBJ1-4; 7 bases match TRBD1. Germline values: CDR1 MRHNA, CDR2 SNTAGT. The V segment lost 4 bases and the J segment 8 bases; nucleotides outside the gene matches: 4. The CDR3 covers 13 residues. The CDR3 DNA follows: TGTGCCAGCAGTGCCGTGACAGGGGAAAAACTGTTTTTT. The encoded protein is CASSAVTGEKLFF.

This clone was counted between two and nine times. The gene calls are TRBV6-6 and TRBJ1-2; the match to TRBD1 covers 11 bases. Germline values: CDR1 MNHNY, CDR2 SVGAGI (reference sequence). Losses at the gene ends were 6 bases for V and 3 bases for J; bases not matched to a gene: 6. The length of the CDR3 is 15 residues. CDR3 nucleotide sequence: TGTGCCAGCAGACACGGACAGGGGGCTGACTATGGCTACACCTTC. This codes for CASRHGQGADYGYTF.

Here the CDR3 reads CASSIHTGVGYGYTF. The CDR3 DNA reads as TGTGCCAGTAGTATTCACACAGGGGTCGGCTATGGCTACACCTTC. The chain uses TRBV19 and TRBJ1-2; 7 nucleotides align to TRBD1. The CDR3 runs 15 residues. V lost 3 bases and J lost 4; bases outside the gene matches: 8. CDR1 and CDR2 (germline): LNHDA, SQIVND (reference sequence).

The chain is built from TRBV9 and TRBJ1-4; weak D call: TRBD1 (6 bases). The germline gives CDR1 SGDLS, CDR2 YYNGEE. The CDR3 totals 15 residues. The V and J ends lost 1 base and 3 bases respectively, with 10 bases between them. The CDR3, as DNA: TGTGCCAGCAGCGTAAGTGGGGGCTCTAATGAAAAACTGTTTTTT. Amino acids: CASSVSGGSNEKLFF.